The 8 T cell receptor beta chains given below trace back to one sample, sequenced in a study of T cells after posttransplantation cyclophosphamide. Measured with immunoSEQ multiplex PCR; TCRdb has only the in-frame clones, and not every one. The table lists about 22,000 clones, 80% to 90% of them singletons. Control samples came 1 year after myeloablative marrow transplants with methotrexate plus calcineurin inhibitor. The sample here was PBMCs, taken after an allogeneic stem cell transplant with a calcineurin inhibitor and methotrexate. These receptor sequences come from a female patient in her fifties who received an allogeneic stem cell transplant from an unrelated donor, was CMV-positive, and had chronic GVHD only. These T cells may partly come from the graft donor.

CDR3 in amino acids: CASSPRDTEAFF. CDR3 DNA sequence: TGTGCCAGCAGCCCGCGAGACACTGAAGCTTTCTTT. The rearrangement links TRBV7-9 to TRBJ1-1; unclear D gene. V was pared by 5 bases and J by 3 bases, with 7 bases between. The CDR3 extends over 12 amino acids. Germline V gene lookup returns CDR1 SEHNR and CDR2 FQNEAQ (reference sequence).

This sequence joins TRBV9 and TRBJ2-1; TRBD1 matches 9 bases. The J segment lost 6 bases and the V segment lost 0 bases, leaving 13 bases of the junction unmatched. Germline CDR1 reads SGDLS; CDR2 reads YYNGEE. This CDR3 has 18 amino acids. The CDR3 sequence: CASSVANRDRVILNEQFF. The CDR3 coding sequence is TGTGCCAGCAGCGTAGCCAACCGGGACAGGGTAATCCTCAATGAGCAGTTCTTC.

The V gene is TRBV28, the J gene TRBJ2-5; 7 nucleotides line up with TRBD2. The tail of the sequence fits TRBJ2-7 better, so the J call may be wrong. This CDR3 has 17 amino acids. Germline V gene lookup returns CDR1 MDHEN and CDR2 SYDVKM. Here the CDR3 DNA reads TGTGCCAGCAGTTCCCACGAGAAGGGGAGGGCCTTCAACGAGCAGTACTTC. This translates into CASSSHEKGRAFNEQYF.

The chain links TRBV5-1 to TRBJ2-7; D remains ambiguous. Germline CDR1 SGHRS, CDR2 YFSETQ. The CDR3 is made up of 13 amino acids. V lost 0 bases and J lost 3, with 7 bases in between. The CDR3 DNA is TGCGCCAGCAGCTTGGATGTCTTCTACGAGCAGTACTTC. It specifies CASSLDVFYEQYF.

This clone showed up just once. The gene calls are TRBV18 and TRBJ2-5; a weak D match, TRBD2 (5 bases). The CDR3 contains 15 residues. Germline CDR1 KGHSH, CDR2 LQKENI. V was clipped by 5 bases and J by 5 bases, with 18 bases between them. CDR3 nucleotide sequence: TGTGCCAGCTCAGCCCTACCGGGGTCGGGGGAGACCCAGTACTTC. It encodes CASSALPGSGETQYF.

This chain links TRBV15 with TRBJ2-1; TRBD1 aligns across 7 bases. This CDR3 spans 14 amino acids. V was clipped by 5 bases and J by 7 bases; unmatched bases: 8. Germline lookup yields CDR1 LNHNV and CDR2 YYDKDF (reference sequence). The CDR3 loop reads CATSGDRVGNEQFF. CDR3 sequence (DNA): TGTGCCACCAGCGGCGACAGGGTGGGGAATGAGCAGTTCTTC.

The chain carries TRBV2 and TRBJ2-1; TRBD1 agrees at 7 bases. With V trimmed by 4 bases and J by 6 bases, 3 bases remained unmatched. This CDR3 region has 13 residues. Germline V CDR1 and CDR2: SNHLY, FYNNEI. The CDR3 reads CASSGRQGNEQFF. In nucleotides, the CDR3 is TGTGCCAGCAGTGGGAGACAGGGCAATGAGCAGTTCTTC.

The chain combines TRBV7-3 with TRBJ1-1, with unresolved D. The germline V gene encodes CDR1 SGHTA and CDR2 FQGTGA. V lost 2 bases and J lost 0, with 10 bases in between. This CDR3 has 15 amino acids. CDR3 nucleotide sequence: TGTGCCAGCAGCTTAGGGCCCCAGGTGAACACTGAAGCTTTCTTT. Translating it yields CASSLGPQVNTEAFF.